This T cell receptor beta chain was profiled in a study of T cell responses to AZD1222 COVID-19 vaccine. Sequenced by immunoSEQ multiplex PCR; TCRdb stores in-frame clones only, minus some. Of about 140,000 clones listed, 70% to 90% are singletons. The CDR3 consists of 14 residues. Trimming shortened V by 2 bases and J by 4 bases, and 12 bases separated the two germline ends. The germline V gene has CDR1 SEHNR and CDR2 FQNEAQ (reference sequence). The sample here was peripheral blood, taken on day 0 of AZD1222 vaccination. This receptor was obtained from an adult in good health. The rearrangement uses TRBV7-9 and TRBJ2-7; D is ambiguous. The CDR3 reads CASSLLPGPYEQYF. CDR3 in DNA: TGTGCCAGCAGCTTACTTCCAGGTCCATACGAGCAGTACTTC.